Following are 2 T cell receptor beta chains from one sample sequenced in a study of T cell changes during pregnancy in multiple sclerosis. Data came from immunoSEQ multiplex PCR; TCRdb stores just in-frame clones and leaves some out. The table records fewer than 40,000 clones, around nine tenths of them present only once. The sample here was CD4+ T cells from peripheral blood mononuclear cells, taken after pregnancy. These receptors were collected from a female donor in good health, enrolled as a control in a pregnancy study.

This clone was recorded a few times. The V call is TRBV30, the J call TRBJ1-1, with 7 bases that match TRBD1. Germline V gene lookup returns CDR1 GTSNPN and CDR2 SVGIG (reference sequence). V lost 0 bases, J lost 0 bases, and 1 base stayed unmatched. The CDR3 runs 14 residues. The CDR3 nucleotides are TGTGCCTGGAGTGTAGGGACAGTGAACACTGAAGCTTTCTTT. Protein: CAWSVGTVNTEAFF.

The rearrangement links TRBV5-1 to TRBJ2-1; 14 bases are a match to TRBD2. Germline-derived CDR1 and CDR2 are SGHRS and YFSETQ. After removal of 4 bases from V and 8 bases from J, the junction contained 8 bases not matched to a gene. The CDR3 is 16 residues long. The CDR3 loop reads CASSATSGRASYEQFF. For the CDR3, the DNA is TGCGCCAGCAGCGCGACTAGCGGGAGGGCCTCGTATGAGCAGTTCTTC.